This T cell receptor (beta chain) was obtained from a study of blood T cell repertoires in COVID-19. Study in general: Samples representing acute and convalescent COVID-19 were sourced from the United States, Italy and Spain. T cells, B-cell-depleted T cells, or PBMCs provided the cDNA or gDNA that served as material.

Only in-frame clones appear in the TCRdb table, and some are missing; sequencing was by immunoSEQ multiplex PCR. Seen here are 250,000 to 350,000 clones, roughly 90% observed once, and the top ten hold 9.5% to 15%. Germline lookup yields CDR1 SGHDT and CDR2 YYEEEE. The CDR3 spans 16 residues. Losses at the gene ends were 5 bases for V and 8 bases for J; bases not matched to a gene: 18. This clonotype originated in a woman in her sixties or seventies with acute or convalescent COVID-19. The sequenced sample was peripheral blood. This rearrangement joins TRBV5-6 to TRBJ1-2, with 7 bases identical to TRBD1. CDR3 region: CASRTDRVWDGGGYTF. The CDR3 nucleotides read TGTGCCAGCAGAACCGACAGGGTATGGGACGGAGGGGGCTACACCTTC.